Below are 20 T cell receptor beta chains sequenced from a single sample in a study of CD4+ T cells in melanoma. Using immunoSEQ multiplex PCR, the repertoire was profiled, and TCRdb retains in-frame clones only, with some absent. The sample lists some 15,000 clones; 62% were seen once. Source material: cells from a culture (not recorded whether cultured in vitro). These receptors all stem from a human donor with melanoma.

The chain has TRBV7-9 and TRBJ1-1, with TRBD1 matching 11 bases. The CDR3 has 16 amino acids. The V gene end was trimmed by 1 base and the J gene end by 8 bases; junction bases not matched to a gene: 9. CDR1 and CDR2 (germline): SEHNR, FQNEAQ (reference sequence). The DNA for the CDR3 is TGTGCCAGCAGCTTAGGGGGGACAGGGGGACGTCCGGAAGCTTTCTTT. It codes for CASSLGGTGGRPEAFF.

The rearrangement links TRBV5-5 to TRBJ2-5, with D perhaps matching TRBD1 (6 bases). CDR1 is SGHKS and CDR2 is YYEKEE in the germline V gene (reference sequence). Trimming took 0 bases from V and 5 from J, leaving 11 bases between them. CDR3 length: 14 amino acids. CDR3 nucleotides: TGTGCCAGCAGCTTGGTAGGGGGAAGGGAGACCCAGTACTTC. Translation gives CASSLVGGRETQYF.

There are a few counts of this clone. The chain joins TRBV19 to TRBJ1-1; no clear D gene. The CDR3 consists of 12 residues. CDR1 LNHDA and CDR2 SQIVND come from the germline V gene (reference sequence). V lost 6 bases, J lost 3 bases, and 8 bases lay in between. The CDR3 region is CASSPTHTEAFF. The CDR3 coding sequence is TGTGCCAGTAGCCCTACGCACACTGAAGCTTTCTTT. Combining the CDR3 with reference TRBV19 and TRBJ1-1 gives the whole variable domain DGGITQSPKYLFRKEGQNVTLSCEQNLNHDAMYWYRQDPGQGLRLIYYSQIVNDFQKGDIAEGYSVSREKKESFPLTVTSAQKNPTAFYLCASSPTHTEAFFGQGTRLTVV.

The chain recombines TRBV6-6 with TRBJ2-2; 8 bases line up with TRBD2. The trim removed 8 bases at V and 6 bases at J, leaving 8 bases unmatched. The CDR3 is 14 amino acids. In germline, CDR1 is MNHNY, CDR2 SVGAGI (reference sequence). CDR3 bases: TGTGCCAGCTTCGGGGGGGGGAGCCCCGGGGAGCTGTTTTTT. Translation: CASFGGGSPGELFF.

This clone was seen more than once but under ten times. V is TRBV6-5 and J is TRBJ1-2; D is undetermined. The CDR3 length is 10 residues. Germline V CDR1 and CDR2: MNHEY, SVGAGI. V lost 8 bases to trimming and J lost 6 bases, with 7 bases between them. The CDR3 coding sequence is TGTGCCAGCGAGGACGATGGCTACACCTTC. This codes for CASEDDGYTF.

The chain recombines TRBV10-2 with TRBJ2-2, with D perhaps TRBD2 (7 bases). The CDR3 consists of 16 residues. Trimming took off 8 bases at V and 4 bases at J, with 20 bases between the two ends. The germline V gene encodes CDR1 WSHSY and CDR2 SAAADI. The CDR3 reads CASHARAGAGTGELFF. As DNA, the CDR3 is TGCGCCAGCCATGCACGGGCGGGGGCAGGCACCGGGGAGCTGTTTTTT.

The chain is built from TRBV7-8 and TRBJ2-3; D call uncertain. The CDR3 has 13 amino acids. The V and J ends lost 3 bases and 4 bases respectively, with 8 bases between them. Germline loops: CDR1 SGHVS, CDR2 FQNEAQ. CDR3 coding DNA: TGTGCCAGCAGCTTTGCCACGGCAGATACGCAGTATTTT. Its translation: CASSFATADTQYF.

A remark on this clone: The conserved closing phenylalanine or tryptophan is absent in this CDR3, likely reflecting a read error. No DNA is shown, since the ends of the CDR3 on it are uncertain; the CDR3 is the one TCRdb lists. The rearrangement uses TRBV7-9 and TRBJ1-3; the table's TRBD1 call for D was not verified on the DNA. Germline V gene data show CDR1 as SEHNR and CDR2 as FQNEAQ (reference sequence). The CDR3 is 12 residues long, ends included. The CDR3 spells CASSDQTGHLGT.

The J gene is TRBJ1-6, the V gene TRBV11-2, with D possibly matching TRBD1 (5 bases). CDR1 is SGHAT, CDR2 FQNNGV, per germline. CDR3 size: 19 residues. The V and J ends lost 5 bases and 5 bases respectively, with 25 bases between them. The CDR3 DNA reads TGTGCCAGCAGCCTTATTAGGGGAGGACGGACAAGTAATAATTCACCCCTCCACTTT. It codes for CASSLIRGGRTSNNSPLHF.

This clone was seen a single time. This chain links TRBV19 with TRBJ2-7, with a possible D match to TRBD2 (5 bases). The CDR3 sequence is 11 residues long. V lost 4 bases to trimming and J lost 7 bases, with 8 bases between them. CDR1 LNHDA and CDR2 SQIVND come from the germline V gene (reference sequence). The CDR3: CASSNRGEQYF. Written as DNA, the CDR3 is TGTGCCAGTAGTAACCGCGGGGAGCAGTACTTC. Based on the CDR3 plus reference TRBV19 and TRBJ2-7, the full variable domain is DGGITQSPKYLFRKEGQNVTLSCEQNLNHDAMYWYRQDPGQGLRLIYYSQIVNDFQKGDIAEGYSVSREKKESFPLTVTSAQKNPTAFYLCASSNRGEQYFGPGTRLTVT.

The J gene is TRBJ2-2, the V gene TRBV7-6; D gene ambiguous. The CDR3 loop spans 11 amino acids. V lost 2 bases and J 8 bases, leaving 3 bases between the germline ends. Germline assignment: CDR1 SGHVS and CDR2 FNYEAQ. The CDR3 loop reads CASSLKGELFF. The CDR3, as DNA: TGTGCCAGCAGCTTAAAAGGGGAGCTGTTTTTT.

In nucleotides, the CDR3 is TGTGCCTGGAGTGTACTCGGTGGCAGTATGAATCAGCCCCAGCATTTT. This encodes CAWSVLGGSMNQPQHF. The chain has TRBV30 and TRBJ1-5; no firm D call. The CDR3 sequence is 16 residues long. The V gene lost 0 bases and the J gene lost 4 bases, with 16 bases spanning the gap. From germline, CDR1 is GTSNPN and CDR2 SVGIG (reference sequence).

The CDR3: CAWTVSSYNSPLHF. CDR3 DNA sequence: TGTGCCTGGACTGTGAGCTCCTATAATTCACCCCTCCACTTT. V gene TRBV30 combines with J gene TRBJ1-6; D is undetermined. CDR1 and CDR2 (germline): GTSNPN, SVGIG (reference sequence). The CDR3 is 14 residues long. The V and J ends lost 4 bases and 0 bases respectively, with 7 bases between them.

The rearrangement uses TRBV9 and TRBJ2-1; TRBD2 is a possible D gene (5 bases). This CDR3 region has 16 residues. Trimming took off 1 base at V and 0 bases at J, with 11 bases between the two ends. Germline CDR1 and CDR2: SGDLS and YYNGEE. This CDR3 is CASSVSSGSSYNEQFF. CDR3 DNA: TGTGCCAGCAGCGTATCCAGCGGCAGCTCCTACAATGAGCAGTTCTTC.

V gene TRBV11-2 combines with J gene TRBJ1-1; a possible D gene is TRBD1 (5 bases). Trimming took off 1 base at V and 1 base at J, with 13 bases between the two ends. The CDR3 extends over 16 amino acids. In germline, CDR1 is SGHAT, CDR2 FQNNGV. CDR3 protein: CASSLGGVNPNTEAFF. Here the CDR3 DNA reads TGTGCCAGCAGCTTAGGAGGGGTCAATCCGAACACTGAAGCTTTCTTT. Full variable domain (remainder filled in from reference TRBV11-2 and TRBJ1-1): EAGVAQSPRYKIIEKRQSVAFWCNPISGHATLYWYQQILGQGPKLLIQFQNNGVVDDSQLPKDRFSAERLKGVDSTLKIQPAKLEDSAVYLCASSLGGVNPNTEAFFGQGTRLTVV.

The CDR3 DNA reads as TGTGCCAGTATCGGGGCTGGACAGGGGTGGACTGAAGCTTTCTTT. Protein sequence: CASIGAGQGWTEAFF. V usage is TRBV19 and J usage is TRBJ1-1, with TRBD1 identical over 9 bases. CDR1 LNHDA and CDR2 SQIVND come from the germline V gene (reference sequence). The J segment lost 5 bases and the V segment lost 7 bases, leaving 11 bases of the junction unmatched. This CDR3 contains 15 residues.

The chain has TRBV5-1 and TRBJ1-1; D is undetermined. From germline, CDR1 is SGHRS and CDR2 YFSETQ. Trimming took off 5 bases at V and 12 bases at J, with 5 bases between the two ends. The CDR3 runs 8 residues. Written as DNA, the CDR3 is TGCGCCAGCAGTCAGACTTTCTTT. The encoded protein is CASSQTFF.

CDR3 loop: CASSSGTGLDGYTF. The CDR3 nucleotides are TGTGCCAGCAGTTCCGGGACAGGGCTCGACGGCTACACCTTC. This sequence joins TRBV27 and TRBJ1-2; 9 bases match TRBD1. The CDR3 sequence is 14 residues long. Germline V gene data show CDR1 as MNHEY and CDR2 as SMNVEV (reference sequence). V lost 4 bases, J lost 8 bases, and 8 bases stayed unmatched.

The chain has TRBV12-1 and TRBJ2-3; the table calls TRBD1, which could not be checked here. TRBV12-1 is listed as a pseudogene. The CDR3 loop spans 15 amino acids. The CDR3 loop is CASSPPAGRTDTQYF. In nucleotides, the CDR3 is TGTGCCAGCAGCCCCCCTGCAGGGCGCACAGATACGCAGTATTTT.

This clone has a single count. The V gene is TRBV18, the J gene TRBJ1-4; D is perhaps TRBD1 (6 bases). The V gene lost 5 bases and the J gene lost 0 bases, with 19 bases spanning the gap. CDR1 and CDR2 (germline): KGHSH, LQKENI. The CDR3 is 18 amino acids. The CDR3, as DNA: TGTGCCAGCTCATTCAAGTGGGGACAACTATCAACTAATGAAAAACTGTTTTTT. Translating gives CASSFKWGQLSTNEKLFF.